The present entry profiles one T cell receptor beta chain with its context. Its antigen is undetermined. Surgery cases with the highest brain T cell transcript signatures were chosen for sequencing. Patients received at least one anti-epileptic drug before surgery. The data belong to a study of brain T cells in children with intractable seizures. Deletions cut 4 bases from V and 9 bases from J, with 19 bases between. The CDR3 runs 14 residues. Germline-derived CDR1 and CDR2 are SGHKS and YYEKEE (reference sequence). Sequencing used immunoSEQ multiplex PCR; TCRdb keeps in-frame clones, though not all of them. The sample lists under 150,000 clones; approximately 94% were seen once. Overall study results and limits: Pre- and post-surgery blood differed in depth, so pre-surgery absences may be undersampling. HCMV serostatus was not known, and viral specificity came from CDR3 similarity only.

This TCR was sampled from a boy in the first two years of life with hemimegalencephaly and intractable seizures. This material consisted of peripheral blood, taken at surgery. V is TRBV5-5 and J is TRBJ1-2; a possible D gene is TRBD1 (5 bases). The DNA for the CDR3 is TGTGCCAGCAGCCCTGACAGTGGCCCTTATCGCTACACCTTC. It encodes CASSPDSGPYRYTF.